These 10 T cell receptor beta chains were all obtained from the same sample, sequenced in a study of vaccination and CD4 T cells after COVID-19. TCRdb recomputed calls from the PCR reads with MiXCR, one row per CDR3 protein. This sample has tens of thousands of distinct CDR3 sequences; under 60% occur once, and the top ten carry about 1%. The source material was CD4+ T cells from blood, sampled before SARS-CoV-2 vaccination. The receptors stem from a human donor who had recovered from COVID-19.

The chain combines TRBV25-1 with TRBJ2-3, with a weak D call TRBD2 (6 bases). This CDR3 is 16 amino acids long. Trimming took off 2 bases at V and 1 base at J, with 13 bases between the two ends. Germline values: CDR1 MGHDK, CDR2 SYGVNS. CDR3 coding DNA: TGTGCCAGCAGTGAAATGGGGCGGGAACGCACAGATACGCAGTATTTT. This encodes CASSEMGRERTDTQYF.

In its sample, this clonotype was seen once. The J gene is TRBJ1-6, the V gene TRBV10-3; perhaps TRBD1 as D (6 bases). V was shortened by 7 bases and J by 6 bases, with 22 bases between the two germline ends. The germline gives CDR1 ENHRY, CDR2 SYGVKD. The CDR3 extends over 17 amino acids. This CDR3 is CAIKAHRRDTSNSPLHF. The CDR3 DNA follows: TGTGCCATCAAAGCCCACCGCCGGGACACGTCTAATTCACCCCTCCACTTT.

The chain combines TRBV6-1 with TRBJ2-2, with 7 nucleotides matching TRBD1. Looked up from germline, CDR1 is MNHNS and CDR2 is SASEGT. The junction had 7 bases not matched to a gene; V was cut back by 0 bases and J by 0 bases. There are 18 residues in the CDR3. Here the CDR3 reads CASSEALIGGANTGELFF. The CDR3 nucleotides are TGTGCCAGCAGTGAAGCGCTTATAGGGGGCGCGAACACCGGGGAGCTGTTTTTT.

This chain links TRBV6-5 with TRBJ2-7; 11 bases match TRBD1. Trimming at V came to 4 bases and at J to 5 bases, leaving 4 bases not matched to a gene. There are 14 residues in the CDR3. Germline CDR1 reads MNHEY; CDR2 reads SVGAGI. The CDR3 loop reads CASSSRDRGNEQYF. CDR3 bases: TGTGCCAGCAGTTCCCGGGACAGGGGGAACGAGCAGTACTTC.

This clonotype came up a few times. V and J are TRBV6-2 or TRBV6-3 and TRBJ2-7, with D possibly TRBD1 on 6 matching bases. Germline V gene data show CDR1 as MNHEY and CDR2 as SVGEGT. The CDR3 loop spans 14 amino acids. V shed 6 bases and J shed 8 bases, with 20 bases lying between them. CDR3 DNA sequence: TGTGCCAGCAGACAGGGAAGAGGCCGAGAGAAGCAGTACTTC. This gives the protein CASRQGRGREKQYF.

The genes are TRBV28 and TRBJ1-2; no firm D call. Germline V CDR1 and CDR2: MDHEN, SYDVKM. Trimming removed 3 bases at V and 8 bases at J, with 16 bases between. The CDR3 is 14 residues long. Written as DNA, the CDR3 is TGTGCCAGCAGTTTGATTGAGCCCATTGGCGGCTACACCTTC. Protein: CASSLIEPIGGYTF.

This chain connects TRBV25-1 to TRBJ2-3; D might be TRBD1 (5 bases). CDR3 length: 14 residues. Trimming left V 1 base short and J 6 bases short, with 11 bases between. Germline assignment: CDR1 MGHDK and CDR2 SYGVNS. The CDR3 here is CASSELGPVDTQYF. The CDR3 bases are TGTGCCAGCAGTGAATTGGGGCCCGTCGATACGCAGTATTTT.

This clonotype is a singleton in its sample. This rearrangement joins TRBV6-1 to TRBJ1-1, with a possible D match to TRBD1 (5 bases). Between the trimmed V and J ends, which lost 2 bases and 5 bases, there was a span of 18 bases. In germline, CDR1 is MNHNS, CDR2 SASEGT. The CDR3 runs to 16 residues. The CDR3 region has the DNA TGTGCCAGCAGTGAAAGGCGGGGCAGTTGGGGGACTGAAGCTTTCTTT. Amino acid sequence: CASSERRGSWGTEAFF.

This clonotype came up a few times. The V call is TRBV27, the J call TRBJ2-2; unclear D gene. Germline lookup yields CDR1 MNHEY and CDR2 SMNVEV (reference sequence). This CDR3 contains 17 residues. The ends were cut back, 3 bases at V and 0 bases at J, with 14 bases in the middle. CDR3 sequence: CASSLIGQTTNTGELFF. As DNA, the CDR3 is TGTGCCAGCAGTTTGATTGGTCAGACCACGAACACCGGGGAGCTGTTTTTT.

The V gene is TRBV10-2, the J gene TRBJ1-6, with no clear D. This CDR3 comprises 14 residues. Germline V lookup: CDR1 WSHSY, CDR2 SAAADI. V lost 3 bases and J 6 bases, leaving 9 bases between the germline ends. CDR3 sequence (DNA): TGCGCCAGCAGTGATAGCAGGACTAATTCACCCCTCCACTTT. It specifies CASSDSRTNSPLHF.